The 12 T cell receptor beta chains given below trace back to one sample, sequenced in a study of CXCR3-negative and CXCR3-positive naive CD8 T cells. The libraries of TRB cDNA were constructed through 5' RACE using UMI labels. TCRdb reprocessed the 5' RACE reads and keeps a single row for each CDR3 protein, giving no DNA. The sample totals 150,000 or so distinct CDR3 sequences; its top ten clones hold less than 0.55%. Sequenced material: naive CXCR3- CD8+ T cells from blood. Sample subset: CD45RO-CCR7+CD27+CD95- naive CD8+ T cells lacking CXCR3 (TNR3-). The receptors were gathered from a human donor in good health. Some clones in this sample may be carry-over from other donors' samples.

V and J are TRBV2 and TRBJ2-1; TCRdb proposes TRBD1, but this gene call is untestable without DNA. The CDR3 sequence is 13 residues long. CDR1 is SNHLY, CDR2 FYNNEI, per germline. The CDR3 loop reads CASSEGGAHEQFF.

This chain connects TRBV4-1 to TRBJ2-1; as DNA is missing, the TRBD2 call by TCRdb cannot be tested. Germline CDR1 reads MGHRA; CDR2 reads YSYEKL. The CDR3 is 13 residues long. This CDR3 is CASSHQAGIEQFF.

The J gene is TRBJ2-2, the V gene TRBV4-3. The germline V gene has CDR1 LGHNA and CDR2 YSLEER. The CDR3 totals 15 residues. This chain's CDR3 is CASSHLDTNTGELFF.

The rearrangement links TRBV13 to TRBJ2-7; TCRdb proposes TRBD1, but this gene call is untestable without DNA. CDR3 length: 15 amino acids. Germline CDR1 is PRHDT and CDR2 is FYEKMQ (reference sequence). CDR3 sequence reads: CASSLTGLSIYEQYF.

V is TRBV28 and J is TRBJ2-7; TCRdb reports TRBD1, a call that lacks DNA to check it against. Germline lookup yields CDR1 MDHEN and CDR2 SYDVKM. The CDR3 is 14 residues long. This CDR3 is CASSPRGTAYEQYF.

The rearrangement uses TRBV9 and TRBJ2-7; checking the TCRdb D call of TRBD1 is not possible without DNA. CDR1 is SGDLS, CDR2 YYNGEE, per germline. The CDR3 extends over 15 amino acids. CDR3: CASSVGTRGRYEQYF.

V usage is TRBV29-1 and J usage is TRBJ1-5; TCRdb picks TRBD1, but there is no DNA to check that call. This CDR3 is built from 13 residues. Germline V gene data show CDR1 as SQVTM and CDR2 as ANQGSEA. The CDR3 here is CSVGTGSRQPQHF.

This rearrangement joins TRBV19 to TRBJ1-1. Germline V gene data show CDR1 as LNHDA and CDR2 as SQIVND (reference sequence). This CDR3 comprises 13 residues. CDR3 loop: CASSIGGVAEAFF.

The CDR3 region is CASSQIARGQPTYEQYF. This sequence joins TRBV3-1 and TRBJ2-7; TCRdb calls TRBD2, which cannot be checked without DNA. CDR1 and CDR2 from the germline V gene are LGHDT and YNNKEL (reference sequence). This CDR3 contains 17 residues.

The chain employs TRBV28 and TRBJ2-7; with no DNA, the TCRdb D assignment of TRBD2 cannot be verified. The germline gives CDR1 MDHEN, CDR2 SYDVKM. The CDR3 runs to 16 residues. Here the CDR3 reads CASSSPRTSGDYEQYF.

V gene TRBV7-9 combines with J gene TRBJ2-1; TCRdb picks TRBD2, but there is no DNA to check that call. The CDR3 is made up of 16 amino acids. Germline assignment: CDR1 SEHNR and CDR2 FQNEAQ (reference sequence). Here the CDR3 reads CASRIFPLAGDNEQFF.

The genes are TRBV4-1 and TRBJ1-5; TCRdb's assignment of TRBD1 cannot be checked, as there is no DNA. CDR3 length: 15 amino acids. Per germline, CDR1 MGHRA and CDR2 YSYEKL. The CDR3 sequence is CASSQVTGSTQPQHF.